The 21 T cell receptor beta chains below all came from one sample that was sequenced in a study of blood T cell repertoires in COVID-19. Data came from immunoSEQ multiplex PCR; TCRdb stores just in-frame clones and leaves some out. The table lists 140,000 to 150,000 clones, 85% of them singletons. The sample taken for sequencing was peripheral blood. Receptors were obtained from a human donor with acute or convalescent COVID-19. The donor label of this sample is uncertain.

This clone was observed a handful of times. The gene calls are TRBV21-1 and TRBJ2-2; the table's D gene call, TRBD1, was not cross checked with the DNA. TRBV21-1 is reported as a pseudogene. The CDR3 is 16 amino acids. In nucleotides, the CDR3 is TGTGCCAGCATTGAACCTGATACAGCGAACACCGGGGAGCTGTTTTTT. Protein: CASIEPDTANTGELFF.

The rearrangement joins TRBV6-6 to TRBJ2-7; D is ambiguous. V was clipped by 2 bases and J by 3 bases, with 8 bases between them. CDR1 MNHNY and CDR2 SVGAGI come from the germline V gene (reference sequence). This CDR3 is 13 amino acids long. In nucleotides, the CDR3 is TGTGCCAGCAGTTACGAGGCAGACTACGAGCAGTACTTC. This encodes CASSYEADYEQYF.

V is TRBV19 and J is TRBJ1-4; 9 nucleotides line up with TRBD1. CDR3 size: 18 residues. CDR1 is LNHDA and CDR2 is SQIVND in the germline V gene (reference sequence). The V and J ends lost 6 bases and 5 bases, in that order; junction bases with no gene match: 16. The CDR3: CASRGLGQGTVRNEKLFF. The CDR3 DNA sequence: TGTGCCAGTAGAGGGCTCGGACAGGGGACCGTTAGGAATGAAAAACTGTTTTTT.

The chain combines TRBV5-1 with TRBJ2-7, with D unclear. There are 13 residues in the CDR3. Looked up from germline, CDR1 is SGHRS and CDR2 is YFSETQ. With 0 bases removed from V and 3 bases from J, the gap between germline ends came to 7 bases. Here the CDR3 reads CASSLGQLYEQYF. The DNA of the CDR3 is TGCGCCAGCAGCTTGGGACAACTCTACGAGCAGTACTTC.

The rearrangement links TRBV6-5 to TRBJ2-2, with unresolved D. V gave up 3 bases and J gave up 7 bases, with 12 bases separating them. Germline V gene sequence: CDR1 MNHEY, CDR2 SVGAGI. The CDR3 length is 14 residues. The CDR3 region has the DNA TGTGCCAGCAGTTATGGGCAGGTTGTCGGGGAGCTGTTTTTT. This codes for CASSYGQVVGELFF.

The V gene is TRBV19, the J gene TRBJ1-2; D perhaps matches TRBD1 (6 bases). CDR1 LNHDA and CDR2 SQIVND come from the germline V gene (reference sequence). The CDR3 has 12 amino acids. Trimming left V 8 bases short and J 4 bases short, with 11 bases between. The CDR3 nucleotides read TGTGCCAGTTGGGGGCCAGGCTATGGCTACACCTTC. This translates into CASWGPGYGYTF.

There are a few counts of this clone. The CDR3 region is CASSGTGVSYEQYF. The CDR3, as DNA: TGTGCCAGCTCAGGGACAGGGGTCTCCTACGAGCAGTACTTC. This chain connects TRBV18 to TRBJ2-7; 10 bases match TRBD1. V lost 5 bases and J lost 0; bases outside the gene matches: 1. The CDR3 contains 14 residues. CDR1 and CDR2 from the germline V gene are KGHSH and LQKENI.

This clone was picked up a small number of times. The V gene is TRBV19, the J gene TRBJ1-5; TRBD1 matches 7 bases. The V gene end was trimmed by 5 bases and the J gene end by 2 bases; junction bases not matched to a gene: 12. There are 17 residues in the CDR3. Per germline, CDR1 LNHDA and CDR2 SQIVND (reference sequence). The CDR3 loop reads CASSRPPGGLGNQPQHF. The CDR3 bases are TGTGCCAGTAGTCGCCCTCCAGGGGGGTTAGGCAATCAGCCCCAGCATTTT. The full variable domain, rest sourced from reference TRBV19 and TRBJ1-5, is DGGITQSPKYLFRKEGQNVTLSCEQNLNHDAMYWYRQDPGQGLRLIYYSQIVNDFQKGDIAEGYSVSREKKESFPLTVTSAQKNPTAFYLCASSRPPGGLGNQPQHFGDGTRLSIL.

The chain links TRBV18 to TRBJ1-6; the match to TRBD1 covers 10 bases. The CDR3 extends over 16 amino acids. Trimming took 3 bases from V and 5 from J; bases not matched to a gene: 4. Germline V gene sequence: CDR1 KGHSH, CDR2 LQKENI. The CDR3: CASSPSTGGHNSPLHF. Here the CDR3 DNA reads TGTGCCAGCTCACCTTCGACAGGGGGCCATAATTCACCCCTCCACTTT.

CDR3 nucleotide sequence: TGTGCCAGCAGCGGGGAGGGGCACACTGAAGCTTTCTTT. It codes for CASSGEGHTEAFF. The chain couples TRBV7-9 to TRBJ1-1, with D perhaps matching TRBD1 (5 bases). The CDR3 covers 13 residues. V lost 5 bases to trimming and J lost 3 bases, with 10 bases between them. Per the germline V gene, CDR1 is SEHNR and CDR2 is FQNEAQ (reference sequence).

The chain is built from TRBV27 and TRBJ1-5, with TRBD1 matching 9 bases. J was trimmed by 6 bases and V by 6 bases; bases with no gene match: 12. The CDR3 loop spans 16 amino acids. Germline V gene data show CDR1 as MNHEY and CDR2 as SMNVEV (reference sequence). The CDR3 bases are TGTGCCAGCAGCATAGGGACAGGGACGAGCGGTCAGCCCCAGCATTTT. Its protein product is CASSIGTGTSGQPQHF.

This clone was observed once. V gene TRBV5-1 combines with J gene TRBJ1-6; 9 bases align to TRBD1. Trimming took 2 bases from V and 9 from J; bases not matched to a gene: 6. Germline V gene sequence: CDR1 SGHRS, CDR2 YFSETQ. This CDR3 region has 15 residues. In DNA, the CDR3 is TGCGCCAGCAGCTTTGCGTCGGACAGGGGTTCACCCCTCCACTTT. Translating it yields CASSFASDRGSPLHF.

The chain employs TRBV18 and TRBJ2-1, with TRBD2 identical over 12 bases. CDR3 length: 15 amino acids. Germline-derived CDR1 and CDR2 are KGHSH and LQKENI. The trim removed 6 bases at V and 4 bases at J, leaving 4 bases unmatched. In nucleotides, the CDR3 is TGTGCCAGCTCCCTCACTAGCGGGAGGTACAATGAGCAGTTCTTC. Encoded protein: CASSLTSGRYNEQFF.

This chain uses TRBV30 with TRBJ1-4; TRBD1 might be the D (6 bases). V lost 3 bases, J lost 3 bases, and 14 bases lay in between. CDR3 length: 15 residues. Per the germline V gene, CDR1 is GTSNPN and CDR2 is SVGIG (reference sequence). In nucleotides, the CDR3 is TGTGCCTGGAGGGCTCAGGGGCAGGCTAATGAAAAACTGTTTTTT. This codes for CAWRAQGQANEKLFF.

This clone was seen once. V and J are TRBV6-1 and TRBJ1-6; maybe TRBD1 (5 bases). This CDR3 spans 15 amino acids. Between the trimmed V and J ends, which lost 1 base and 4 bases, there was a span of 8 bases. Looked up from germline, CDR1 is MNHNS and CDR2 is SASEGT. The CDR3: CASSEEDNYNSPLHF. CDR3 nucleotide sequence: TGTGCCAGCAGTGAAGAGGACAATTATAATTCACCCCTCCACTTT.

A few counts support this clone. The V gene is TRBV4-3, the J gene TRBJ1-2; the D is unclear. The CDR3 consists of 15 residues. CDR1 and CDR2 from the germline V gene are LGHNA and YSLEER. Trimming pared 3 bases from V and 8 bases from J, leaving 19 bases between. CDR3 coding DNA: TGCGCCAGCAGCCAGGCTCCTGAGGAATCACAAGGCTACACCTTC. Its translation: CASSQAPEESQGYTF.

The chain recombines TRBV28 with TRBJ2-3; D call uncertain. The CDR3 totals 13 residues. With 3 bases removed from V and 10 bases from J, the gap between germline ends came to 14 bases. Germline CDR1 and CDR2: MDHEN and SYDVKM. The CDR3 loop reads CASSFSYSLAQYF. CDR3 in DNA: TGTGCCAGCAGTTTTTCTTACAGTTTGGCGCAGTATTTT. Full variable domain (missing parts from reference TRBV28 and TRBJ2-3): DVKVTQSSRYLVKRTGEKVFLECVQDMDHENMFWYRQDPGLGLRLIYFSYDVKMKEKGDIPEGYSVSREKKERFSLILESASTNQTSMYLCASSFSYSLAQYFGPGTRLTVL.

The CDR3 region is CASSYLDSDYYGYTF. The CDR3 nucleotides are TGTGCCAGCAGTTACTTGGACAGCGACTACTATGGCTACACCTTC. The chain links TRBV6-2 or TRBV6-3 to TRBJ1-2; possibly TRBD1 for D (6 bases). Trimming stripped 1 base from V and 3 bases from J, with 12 bases between. CDR3 length equals 15 residues. Germline CDR1 and CDR2: MNHEY and SVGEGT.

This chain links TRBV18 with TRBJ1-6; 7 bases map to TRBD1. The trim removed 0 bases at V and 0 bases at J, leaving 8 bases unmatched. The CDR3 totals 19 residues. The V gene's germline CDR1 is KGHSH and CDR2 LQKENI. CDR3 in amino acids: CASSPPLGQESSYNSPLHF. The CDR3 DNA sequence: TGTGCCAGCTCACCACCCCTCGGACAGGAAAGCTCCTATAATTCACCCCTCCACTTT.

The genes are TRBV27 and TRBJ2-1; TRBD2 matches 15 bases. V lost 2 bases to trimming and J lost 9 bases; unmatched junction nucleotides: 17. This CDR3 has 20 residues. CDR1 MNHEY and CDR2 SMNVEV come from the germline V gene (reference sequence). The CDR3 sequence is CASSLDYGAMGLAGGGEQFF. The CDR3 bases are TGTGCCAGCAGTTTAGATTACGGGGCCATGGGACTAGCGGGAGGTGGTGAGCAGTTCTTC.

This chain links TRBV4-1 with TRBJ1-1, with 12 nucleotides matching TRBD1. The junction had 15 bases not matched to a gene; V was cut back by 4 bases and J by 3 bases. The CDR3 has 19 residues. CDR1 is MGHRA and CDR2 is YSYEKL in the germline V gene. The CDR3 nucleotides read TGCGCCAGCAGCCTTCTGCCCCCGGGACAGGGGGCAAGGTACACTGAAGCTTTCTTT. Protein sequence: CASSLLPPGQGARYTEAFF.